What follows is one T cell receptor beta chain and its context. This specimen belongs to a study of T-cell memory formation after mild COVID-19. Germline CDR1 SNHLY, CDR2 FYNNEI. This CDR3 is 14 amino acids long. The V gene lost 4 bases and the J gene lost 1 base, with 10 bases spanning the gap. After 5'RACE with constant-segment primers, TCR alpha and TCR beta cDNA libraries carrying sample barcodes and UMIs were obtained. TCRdb passed the 5' RACE reads through MiXCR, listing each CDR3 protein once. The table records around 440,000 distinct CDR3 sequences, around a sixth of them present only once. Sequenced: PBMCs or a T cell subset sorted from them (not recorded which). The sequence came from an adult woman who had mild COVID-19 (a few samples of this study predate the infection). Cell type and time point are not known. This chain connects TRBV2 to TRBJ1-1; D gene ambiguous. In DNA form, the CDR3 reads TGTGCCAGCAGTGTCCTGACTACGAACACTGAAGCTTTCTTT. Translation gives CASSVLTTNTEAFF.